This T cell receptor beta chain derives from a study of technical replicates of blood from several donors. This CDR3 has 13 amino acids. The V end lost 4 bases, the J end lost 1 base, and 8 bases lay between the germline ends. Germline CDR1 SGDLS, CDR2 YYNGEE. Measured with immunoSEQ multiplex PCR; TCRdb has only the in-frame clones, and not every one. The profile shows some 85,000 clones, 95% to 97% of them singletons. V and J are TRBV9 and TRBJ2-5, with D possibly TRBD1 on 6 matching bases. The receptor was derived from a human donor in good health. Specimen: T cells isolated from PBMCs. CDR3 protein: CASSSDSQETQYF. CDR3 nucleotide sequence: TGTGCCAGCAGCTCGGACAGCCAAGAGACCCAGTACTTC.